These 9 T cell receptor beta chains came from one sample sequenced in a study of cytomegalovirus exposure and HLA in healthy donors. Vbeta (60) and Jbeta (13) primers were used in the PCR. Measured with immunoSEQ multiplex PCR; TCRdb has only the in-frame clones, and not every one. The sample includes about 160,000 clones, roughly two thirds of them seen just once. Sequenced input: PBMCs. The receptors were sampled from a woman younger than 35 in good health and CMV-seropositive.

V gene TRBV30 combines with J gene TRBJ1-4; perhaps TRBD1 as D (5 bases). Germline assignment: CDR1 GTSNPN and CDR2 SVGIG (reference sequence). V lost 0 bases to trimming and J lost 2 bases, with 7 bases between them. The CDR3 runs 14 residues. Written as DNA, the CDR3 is TGTGCCTGGAGTGTTGGGGGGACTAATGAAAAACTGTTTTTT. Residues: CAWSVGGTNEKLFF.

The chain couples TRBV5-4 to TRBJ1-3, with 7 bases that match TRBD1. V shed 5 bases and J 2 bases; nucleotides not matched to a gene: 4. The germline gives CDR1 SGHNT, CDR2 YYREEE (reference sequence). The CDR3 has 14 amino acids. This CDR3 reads CASRSDRAGNTIYF. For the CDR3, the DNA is TGTGCCAGCAGATCAGACAGGGCTGGAAACACCATATATTTT. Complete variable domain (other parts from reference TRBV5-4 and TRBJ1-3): ETGVTQSPTHLIKTRGQQVTLRCSSQSGHNTVSWYQQALGQGPQFIFQYYREEENGRGNFPPRFSGLQFPNYSSELNVNALELDDSALYLCASRSDRAGNTIYFGEGSWLTVV.

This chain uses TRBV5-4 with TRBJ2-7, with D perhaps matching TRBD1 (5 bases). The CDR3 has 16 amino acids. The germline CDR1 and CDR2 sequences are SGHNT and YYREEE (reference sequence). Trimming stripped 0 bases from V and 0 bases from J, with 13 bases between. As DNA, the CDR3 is TGTGCCAGCAGCTTGGAGCGAACAGGAGACTCCTACGAGCAGTACTTC. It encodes CASSLERTGDSYEQYF.

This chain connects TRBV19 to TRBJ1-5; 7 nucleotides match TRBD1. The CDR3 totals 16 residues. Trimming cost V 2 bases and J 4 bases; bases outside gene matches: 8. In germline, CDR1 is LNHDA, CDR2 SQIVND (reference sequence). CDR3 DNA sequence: TGTGCCAGTAGTATACAGTCAGGGGGACGGAATCAGCCCCAGCATTTT. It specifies CASSIQSGGRNQPQHF.

The CDR3 bases are TGTGCCTGGAGTTTCAGGGATAATTCACCCCTCCACTTT. This sequence encodes CAWSFRDNSPLHF. The rearrangement uses TRBV30 and TRBJ1-6, with D possibly TRBD1 on 5 matching bases. This CDR3 spans 13 amino acids. Germline loops: CDR1 GTSNPN, CDR2 SVGIG (reference sequence). The V gene lost 2 bases and the J gene lost 5 bases, with 7 bases spanning the gap.

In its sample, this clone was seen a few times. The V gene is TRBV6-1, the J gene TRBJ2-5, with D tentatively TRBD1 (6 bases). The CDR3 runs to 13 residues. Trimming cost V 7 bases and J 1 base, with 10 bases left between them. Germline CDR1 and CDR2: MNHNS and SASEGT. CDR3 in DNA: TGTGCCAGCAATCCGGACAGCCAAGAGACCCAGTACTTC. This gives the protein CASNPDSQETQYF.

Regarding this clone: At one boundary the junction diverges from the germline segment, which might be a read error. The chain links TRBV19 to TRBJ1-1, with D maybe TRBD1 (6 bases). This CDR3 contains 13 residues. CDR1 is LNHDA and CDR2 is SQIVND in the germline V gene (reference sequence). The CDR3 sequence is CGSGYRDGTEAFF. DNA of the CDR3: TGTGGCAGTGGTTACAGGGATGGCACTGAAGCTTTCTTT.

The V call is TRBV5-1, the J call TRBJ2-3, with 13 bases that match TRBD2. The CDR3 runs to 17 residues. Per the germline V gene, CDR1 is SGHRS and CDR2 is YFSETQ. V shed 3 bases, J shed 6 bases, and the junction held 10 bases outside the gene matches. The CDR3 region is CASSSVPGLAGRDTQYF. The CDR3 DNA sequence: TGCGCCAGCAGCTCTGTACCGGGACTAGCGGGGCGGGATACGCAGTATTTT. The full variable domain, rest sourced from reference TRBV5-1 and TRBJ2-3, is KAGVTQTPRYLIKTRGQQVTLSCSPISGHRSVSWYQQTPGQGLQFLFEYFSETQRNKGNFPGRFSGRQFSNSRSEMNVSTLELGDSALYLCASSSVPGLAGRDTQYFGPGTRLTVL.

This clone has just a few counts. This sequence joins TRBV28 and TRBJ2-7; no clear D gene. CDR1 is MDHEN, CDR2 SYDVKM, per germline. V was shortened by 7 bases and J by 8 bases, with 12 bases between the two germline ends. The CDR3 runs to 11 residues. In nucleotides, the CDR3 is TGTGCCAGCACCATCCCTACGCAGCAGTACTTC. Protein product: CASTIPTQQYF.